This T cell receptor (beta chain) was recorded in a study of T cells in Graves' hyperthyroidism and ophthalmopathy. Study-wide background: Peripheral blood samples were taken at initial diagnosis, prior to any treatment. Study outcomes and limitations: Blood shared most expanded thyroid clonotypes above 0.001.

The source material, RNA transcripts, was used to amplify TCR beta CDR3 regions. The TCR CDR3 was amplified in a first-round RT-PCR using the HTBI primer set. TCRdb independently ran MiXCR on the multiplex PCR reads; one entry per CDR3 protein. The table includes some 720,000 distinct CDR3 sequences, 16% detected once. With regard to this clonotype: Its antigen remains unidentified.

This CDR3 contains 14 residues. Germline V gene lookup returns CDR1 LNHDA and CDR2 SQIVND (reference sequence). The V gene lost 4 bases and the J gene lost 1 base, with 10 bases spanning the gap. The V gene is TRBV19, the J gene TRBJ1-2; unclear D gene. The source material was blood. The clonotype comes from a man aged 18-30 years with Graves' hyperthyroidism. The CDR3 DNA reads TGTGCCAGTAGTACGAGTCGTGGTAACTATGGCTACACCTTC. Its protein product is CASSTSRGNYGYTF.